The rows below give T cell receptor beta chains drawn from one sample of a study of response to subunit inactivated influenza vaccine. MiXCR, run by TCRdb on the RT-PCR reads, gives a single entry per CDR3 protein. The sample records about 160,000 distinct CDR3 sequences, approximately 10% being singletons. The sample was non-naive T cells sorted from PBMCs, taken around seven weeks after vaccination. The source of these receptors is a man aged 50 to 59 who received an inactivated influenza vaccine. Both conserved end residues are part of each CDR3. A D gene is named only where the DNA matches it firmly. Some rows have no size entry. The others give once, few or many, or a class for an expanded clone.

D	size	V	J	DNA	CDR3
-	many	TRBV18	TRBJ1-5	TGTGCCAGCTCACCAGTAGGGTTGAATCAGCCCCAGCATTTT	CASSPVGLNQPQHF
-	few	TRBV30	TRBJ1-3	TGTGCCCGACAGGTTCACTCTGGAAACACCATATATTTT	CARQVHSGNTIYF
-	-	TRBV5-1	TRBJ2-3	TGCGCCAGCAGCTTGGGTACGACAGATACGCAGTATTTT	CASSLGTTDTQYF
-	many	TRBV20-1	TRBJ2-1	TGCAGTGCTAGAGAGCGGAGCGTAATGTCGGGTGAGCAGTTCTTC	CSARERSVMSGEQFF
-	-	TRBV6-2/TRBV6-3	TRBJ1-5	TGTGCCAGCACCCCAATTCCGCGAGGGGTTGGAAATCAGCCCCAGCATTTT	CASTPIPRGVGNQPQHF
TRBD2	-	TRBV3-1	TRBJ2-3	TGTGCCAGCAGCCTGATCGGGGGGAGGGTTGCTACGCAGTATTTT	CASSLIGGRVATQYF
TRBD2	many	TRBV11-2	TRBJ2-1	TGTGCCAGCAGCTTAGATTATTTTACTAGCGACTATTATACCTACAATGAGCAGTTCTTC	CASSLDYFTSDYYTYNEQFF
TRBD1	-	TRBV6-5	TRBJ2-7	TGTGCCAGCAGTTTCTCAGGGGGCGCCCCTTCCTACGAGCAGTACTTC	CASSFSGGAPSYEQYF
TRBD1	many	TRBV11-2	TRBJ2-2	TGTGCCAGCAGCTTAGAAACCACAGGGGTAACCGGGGAGCTGTTTTTT	CASSLETTGVTGELFF
-	-	TRBV5-1	TRBJ2-1	TGCGCCAGCAGTTCTGGTGTGCAGGGGTATGAGCAGTTCTTC	CASSSGVQGYEQFF
-	-	TRBV20-1	TRBJ1-2	TGCAGTGCTGGTCAACCCCCTCTAAATGGCTACACCTTC	CSAGQPPLNGYTF
-	-	TRBV20-1	TRBJ2-5	TGCAGTGCTAGAGATCTTGGAGGGTTGGAGACCCAGTACTTC	CSARDLGGLETQYF
TRBD1	-	TRBV11-2	TRBJ1-6	TGTGCCAGCAGCTTAACCTCGACAGGGGTTAATTCACCCCTCCACTTT	CASSLTSTGVNSPLHF
-	-	TRBV20-1	TRBJ2-7	TGCAGTGCTAGAGGTTACTCCGGGGCCCCCTACGAGCAGTACTTC	CSARGYSGAPYEQYF
-	few	TRBV6-2/TRBV6-3	TRBJ2-7	TGTGCCAGCAGTTATAAGGGGGCCTACGAGCAGTACTTC	CASSYKGAYEQYF
-	-	TRBV7-9	TRBJ2-5	TGTGCCAGCTCCCCCCCGGGGGCCCCCAAGCTGTACTTC	CASSPPGAPKLYF
TRBD1	few	TRBV25-1	TRBJ2-7	TGTGCCAGCAGGCCGATGGGACAGCGCTACGAGCAGTACTTC	CASRPMGQRYEQYF
-	many	TRBV2	TRBJ1-1	TGTGCCAGCAAAGGCGGGGAGAACACTGAAGCTTTCTTT	CASKGGENTEAFF
TRBD2	-	TRBV11-3	TRBJ2-1	TGTGCCAGCAGCTTAGTGGATTACAGGGAACTAGCGGGAGGGATCTCCTACAATGAGCAGTTCTTC	CASSLVDYRELAGGISYNEQFF
-	many	TRBV4-2	TRBJ1-5	TGTGCCAGCAGCCAGTCAGTCAATCAGCCCCAGCATTTT	CASSQSVNQPQHF
-	many	TRBV12-3/TRBV12-4	TRBJ1-5	TGTGCCAGCAGCTTCGACATGGGAGGGCAGCCCCAGCATTTT	CASSFDMGGQPQHF
TRBD2	-	TRBV20-1	TRBJ2-5	TGCTGTGCTCAGCTTCGGGAGGAGTTCGAGACCCAGTACTTC	CCAQLREEFETQYF
TRBD1	few	TRBV7-3	TRBJ2-2	TGTGCCAGCAGCACAGGACAGGGCGACACCGGGGAGCTGTTTTTT	CASSTGQGDTGELFF
-	many	TRBV29-1	TRBJ1-1	TGCAGCGTTGATCAGGGGACAGCTTTCTTT	CSVDQGTAFF
-	many	TRBV30	TRBJ1-5	TGTGCCTGCTCGGCGGGTAGCGGCAATCAGCCCCAGCATTTT	CACSAGSGNQPQHF
TRBD2	-	TRBV7-2	TRBJ2-2	TGTGCCAGCAGTAAAAGGGAGGGCGCCGGGGAGCTGTTTTTT	CASSKREGAGELFF
TRBD2	-	TRBV20-1	TRBJ2-7	TGCAGTGCCCAAAGACTAGCCCTCTACGAGCAGTACTTC	CSAQRLALYEQYF
-	-	TRBV5-1	TRBJ2-1	TGCGCCAGCAGCTTGGCCGCGGACTTCGCCTCTAATGAGCAGTTCTTC	CASSLAADFASNEQFF
-	few	TRBV9	TRBJ2-5	TGTGCCAGCAGTCCCTGGGGGCAGGGGGAGACCCAGTACTTC	CASSPWGQGETQYF
-	-	TRBV3-1	TRBJ2-4	TGTGCCAGCAGCCGGACGCAGGGACCCTTAGCCAAAAACATTCAGTACTTC	CASSRTQGPLAKNIQYF
-	-	TRBV6-1	TRBJ2-1	TGTGCCGCCGAGTTGAGTCGGAGCTCCTACAATGAGCAGTTCTTC	CAAELSRSSYNEQFF
-	few	TRBV29-1	TRBJ1-2	TGCAGCGTTGTAAAGGGATATGGCTACACCTTC	CSVVKGYGYTF
-	-	TRBV5-1	TRBJ2-1	TGCGCCAGCAGCCGAAATAGCGGAGACGCCTACAATGAGCAGTTCTTC	CASSRNSGDAYNEQFF
-	many	TRBV12-3/TRBV12-4	TRBJ2-1	TGTGCCAGCAGCCCTCTAGAGGGGCCGGTTGAGCAGTTCTTC	CASSPLEGPVEQFF
-	many	TRBV12-3/TRBV12-4	TRBJ1-1	TGTGCCAGCAGTTTAGCGGCGGGACTCGGAGCTTTCTTT	CASSLAAGLGAFF
-	-	TRBV3-1	TRBJ1-2	TGTGCCAGCACCACTGGGGGGGCCCCCTGGGGCTACACCTTC	CASTTGGAPWGYTF
-	many	TRBV6-5	TRBJ1-6	TGTGCCAGCAGTTACTCGACTGGGGGGGGTTCACCCCTCCACTTT	CASSYSTGGGSPLHF
-	few	TRBV19	TRBJ2-5	TGTGCCAGTAGTGACCCCTTCGGCGGGGAGACCCAGTACTTC	CASSDPFGGETQYF
-	few	TRBV30	TRBJ2-3	TGTGCCTCCACACTCACAGATACGCAGTATTTT	CASTLTDTQYF
TRBD2	many	TRBV10-3	TRBJ2-5	TGTGCCATCAGCACTAGCGGGATGGGACAAGAGACCCAGTACTTC	CAISTSGMGQETQYF
-	many	TRBV11-2	TRBJ2-6	TGTGCCAGCAGGGGTGTGGACTCTGGGGCCAACGTCCTGACTTTC	CASRGVDSGANVLTF
-	few	TRBV6-1	TRBJ2-1	TGTGCCAGCAGCTCGGGACCAGACACTTACAATGAGCAGTTCTTC	CASSSGPDTYNEQFF
TRBD1	few	TRBV6-2/TRBV6-3	TRBJ1-5	TGTGCCAGCAGTTCTCGACAGGGCTGGGTTCAGCCCCAGCATTTT	CASSSRQGWVQPQHF
-	-	TRBV18	TRBJ2-7	TGTGCCAGCTCACCACAAGGGACATCACCAGCCTACGAGCAGTACTTC	CASSPQGTSPAYEQYF
TRBD1	once	TRBV6-5	TRBJ2-3	TGTGCCAGCAGTTACTCGACTGCCTGGGGGACAGGGAAAGATACGCAGTATTTT	CASSYSTAWGTGKDTQYF
-	-	TRBV20-1	TRBJ2-1	TGCAGTGCTAGCTCCAACCGAATGAATGAGCAGTTCTTC	CSASSNRMNEQFF
TRBD1	many	TRBV23-1	TRBJ1-5	TGCGCCAGCAGTCAATCGACAGGGGGGAGCAATCAGCCCCAGCATTTT	CASSQSTGGSNQPQHF
-	many	TRBV20-1	TRBJ1-2	TGCAGTGCTAGAGTCCAGGGTTGGGGCTACACCTTC	CSARVQGWGYTF
-	many	TRBV5-1	TRBJ1-1	TGCGCCAGCAGCTTGGTGCCGGAGAACACTGAAGCTTTCTTT	CASSLVPENTEAFF
-	few	TRBV12-3/TRBV12-4	TRBJ1-1	TGTGCCAGCAGTTTGGGGACACTGAACACTGAAGCTTTCTTT	CASSLGTLNTEAFF
TRBD1	-	TRBV15	TRBJ2-2	TGTGCCACCAGCAACTTCCGGGACAGGTTAGGCGGGGAGCTGTTTTTT	CATSNFRDRLGGELFF
-	many	TRBV25-1	TRBJ2-2	TGTGCCAGCAGTGAGGAAGGTATTCCCGGGGAGCTGTTTTTT	CASSEEGIPGELFF
-	few	TRBV6-1	TRBJ2-1	TGTGCCAGCAGGAGGGATAGCTCCTACAATGAGCAGTTCTTC	CASRRDSSYNEQFF
-	medium-sized	TRBV5-1	TRBJ2-6	TGCGCCAGCAGCTTGGTCGGGGTCGGGGCCAACGTCCTGACTTTC	CASSLVGVGANVLTF
-	-	TRBV7-8	TRBJ1-4	TGTGCCAGCAGCCCGACGCCCGGGGCGACCGGGGAAAAACTGTTTTTT	CASSPTPGATGEKLFF
TRBD1	few	TRBV20-1	TRBJ2-7	TGCAGTGCTAGAGATCTGACAGGGCTCTACGAGCAGTACTTC	CSARDLTGLYEQYF
-	many	TRBV4-3	TRBJ1-1	TGCGCCAGCAGCCAAGATTGGCTGACGGAGAACACTGAAGCTTTCTTT	CASSQDWLTENTEAFF
-	-	TRBV27	TRBJ2-5	TGTGCCAGCAGTTTACTGCGGGGCTCGTTCCCTCAGACCCAGTACTTC	CASSLLRGSFPQTQYF
-	many	TRBV4-3	TRBJ1-1	TGCGCCAGCAGCTATGGGGGCAGTGGGTTAAACACTGAAGCTTTCTTT	CASSYGGSGLNTEAFF